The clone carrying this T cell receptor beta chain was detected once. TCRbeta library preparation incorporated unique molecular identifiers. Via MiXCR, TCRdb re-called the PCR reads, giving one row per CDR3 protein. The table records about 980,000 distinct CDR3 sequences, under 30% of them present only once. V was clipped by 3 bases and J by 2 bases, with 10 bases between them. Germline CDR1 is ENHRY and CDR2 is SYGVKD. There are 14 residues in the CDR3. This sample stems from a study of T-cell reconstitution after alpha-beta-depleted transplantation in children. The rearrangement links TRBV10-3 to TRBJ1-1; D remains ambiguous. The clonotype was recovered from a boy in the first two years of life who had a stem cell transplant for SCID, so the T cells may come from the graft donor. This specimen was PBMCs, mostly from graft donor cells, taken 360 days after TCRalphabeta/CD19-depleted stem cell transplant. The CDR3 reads CAISDSIGNTEAFF. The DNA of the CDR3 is TGTGCCATCAGTGACAGTATCGGAAACACTGAAGCTTTCTTT.